Each of the 9 T cell receptor beta chains below was sequenced from the same sample in a study of cytomegalovirus exposure and HLA in healthy donors. TCRdb's copy holds only in-frame clones and misses some; the assay was immunoSEQ multiplex PCR. Counted here are roughly 330,000 clones, around 87% occurring once; the ten biggest clones make up over 1%. The sequencing input was PBMCs. All receptors derive from a woman between 25 and 40 years old in good health and CMV-seropositive.

The rearrangement links TRBV7-8 to TRBJ2-7, with D possibly matching TRBD2 (5 bases). The ends were cut back, 0 bases at V and 0 bases at J, with 12 bases in the middle. CDR1 SGHVS and CDR2 FQNEAQ come from the germline V gene. The CDR3 contains 16 residues. The CDR3 DNA reads TGTGCCAGCAGCTTAGCAGCGGCGGAACCCTCCTACGAGCAGTACTTC. This sequence encodes CASSLAAAEPSYEQYF. Complete variable domain (other parts from reference TRBV7-8 and TRBJ2-7): GAGVSQSPRYKVAKRGQDVALRCDPISGHVSLFWYQQALGQGPEFLTYFQNEAQLDKSGLPSDRFFAERPEGSVSTLKIQRTQQEDSAVYLCASSLAAAEPSYEQYFGPGTRLTVT.

This sequence joins TRBV2 and TRBJ1-2; D might be TRBD1 (6 bases). The V end was cut by 7 bases, the J end by 4 bases, with 19 bases between. The CDR3 is 15 amino acids. Per the germline V gene, CDR1 is SNHLY and CDR2 is FYNNEI. The CDR3 region has the DNA TGTGCCAGCAACACTGGGGGCCCGGGTGGCTATGGCTACACCTTC. Translated, it gives CASNTGGPGGYGYTF.

This chain uses TRBV30 with TRBJ1-1, with a possible D match to TRBD1 (6 bases). The length of the CDR3 is 15 residues. The V and J ends lost 4 bases and 4 bases respectively, with 19 bases between them. Looked up from germline, CDR1 is GTSNPN and CDR2 is SVGIG (reference sequence). CDR3 in DNA: TGTGCCTGGAACAGGGCTTGGTCCGGGTCCACTGAAGCTTTCTTT. Its protein is CAWNRAWSGSTEAFF.

V gene TRBV5-6 combines with J gene TRBJ1-5; 7 bases fit TRBD1. This CDR3 comprises 15 residues. Germline assignment: CDR1 SGHDT and CDR2 YYEEEE. J was trimmed by 1 base and V by 5 bases; bases with no gene match: 6. This chain's CDR3 is CASSYDRVSNQPQHF. CDR3 coding DNA: TGTGCCAGCAGTTACGACAGGGTGAGCAATCAGCCCCAGCATTTT.

V is TRBV15 and J is TRBJ2-1, with D uncertain. CDR1 is LNHNV, CDR2 YYDKDF, per germline (reference sequence). CDR3 length: 13 amino acids. V was trimmed by 8 bases and J by 0 bases, leaving 8 bases between them. CDR3 in DNA: TGTGCCACCGGTTGGAGCTCCTACAATGAGCAGTTCTTC. Translating gives CATGWSSYNEQFF. The full variable domain, its missing parts supplied by reference TRBV15 and TRBJ2-1, is DAMVIQNPRYQVTQFGKPVTLSCSQTLNHNVMYWYQQKSSQAPKLLFHYYDKDFNNEADTPDNFQSRRPNTSFCFLDIRSPGLGDTAMYLCATGWSSYNEQFFGPGTRLTVL.

The J gene is TRBJ2-1, the V gene TRBV5-1; 11 positions match TRBD2. V lost 1 base and J lost 0; bases outside the gene matches: 9. Per germline, CDR1 SGHRS and CDR2 YFSETQ. The CDR3 spans 19 residues. The CDR3 region has the DNA TGCGCCAGCAGCTTGCCGGGACTAGCGGAAAAGAGCTCCTACAATGAGCAGTTCTTC. Amino acids: CASSLPGLAEKSSYNEQFF.

This chain uses TRBV15 with TRBJ2-7; D perhaps matches TRBD1 (6 bases). Germline V gene sequence: CDR1 LNHNV, CDR2 YYDKDF (reference sequence). CDR3 length: 14 residues. V was cut by 0 bases and J by 3 bases, with 9 bases left in between. CDR3 nucleotides: TGTGCCACCAGCAGAGAACAGGGCCACTACGAGCAGTACTTC. Residues: CATSREQGHYEQYF.

The chain uses TRBV13 and TRBJ1-1; possible D gene TRBD1, 5 bases. Germline V gives CDR1 PRHDT, CDR2 FYEKMQ (reference sequence). V lost 4 bases and J 4 bases, leaving 13 bases between the germline ends. CDR3 length: 14 residues. The CDR3 here is CASSSPWGGTEAFF. The CDR3 DNA is TGTGCCAGCAGCTCCCCGTGGGGGGGCACTGAAGCTTTCTTT.

The chain joins TRBV10-3 to TRBJ2-7, with 9 bases fitting TRBD2. This CDR3 contains 13 residues. Trimming took 8 bases from V and 4 from J; bases not matched to a gene: 6. Germline assignment: CDR1 ENHRY and CDR2 SYGVKD. CDR3: CAISRLADYEQYF. CDR3 DNA: TGTGCCATCTCTCGACTAGCGGATTACGAGCAGTACTTC.